This T cell receptor (beta chain) stems from a study of shared clonotypes between healthy human individuals. General study points: Estimated clonotype richness was generally higher in naive than memory subsets. There were few donors, and this limited the genetic and exposure-history diversity represented.

Sorted-subset replicate PCRs used 150 to 200 ng DNA, roughly 28,000 T cell genomes. Generated by immunoSEQ multiplex PCR, the TCRdb table keeps only in-frame clones and is missing some. The table shows 2.5 million or so clones, with roughly 92% occurring only once. Regarding this clone: Antigen unknown.

V was pared by 4 bases and J by 3 bases, with 13 bases between. Germline CDR1 reads SGHVS; CDR2 reads FQNEAQ. The CDR3 loop spans 14 amino acids. This TCR was sampled from a man younger than 35 in good health. The chain employs TRBV7-8 and TRBJ2-7; no clear D gene. Specimen: naive CD4+ T cells sorted from blood. Subset reported: CD45RA+ positively selected. The CDR3 spells CASSSHPQSYEQYF. CDR3 coding DNA: TGTGCCAGCAGCTCCCACCCCCAGAGCTACGAGCAGTACTTC.